These 29 T cell receptor beta chains came from one sample sequenced in a study of T cell responses to AZD1222 COVID-19 vaccine. Clones were sequenced by immunoSEQ multiplex PCR, and TCRdb holds only the in-frame ones, with some missing. The profile shows roughly 120,000 clones, 88% of them singletons. The sequences come from peripheral blood, collected on day 0 of AZD1222 vaccination. The source of these receptors is an adult in good health.

This chain joins TRBV6-5 and TRBJ2-3, with 7 bases aligning to TRBD1. The V gene end was trimmed by 7 bases and the J gene end by 2 bases; junction bases not matched to a gene: 6. The germline V gene has CDR1 MNHEY and CDR2 SVGAGI. The length of the CDR3 is 14 residues. The CDR3, as DNA: TGTGCCAGCAACAGGGGCTTAAACACAGATACGCAGTATTTT. Protein sequence: CASNRGLNTDTQYF.

This chain joins TRBV7-9 and TRBJ2-7, with a weak D call TRBD2 (6 bases). The CDR3 runs to 14 residues. The germline V gene has CDR1 SEHNR and CDR2 FQNEAQ (reference sequence). Trimming pared 7 bases from V and 7 bases from J, leaving 20 bases between. CDR3 amino acids: CASNLEGQTREQYF. The CDR3 region has the DNA TGTGCCAGCAACCTGGAGGGCCAAACAAGGGAGCAGTACTTC. The full variable domain, completed using reference TRBV7-9 and TRBJ2-7, is DTGVSQNPRHKITKRGQNVTFRCDPISEHNRLYWYRQTLGQGPEFLTYFQNEAQLEKSRLLSDRFSAERPKGSFSTLEIQRTEQGDSAMYLCASNLEGQTREQYFGPGTRLTVT.

The gene calls are TRBV19 and TRBJ1-1; tentative D call: TRBD1 (6 bases). The V end was cut by 0 bases, the J end by 4 bases, with 21 bases between. This CDR3 is 18 amino acids long. Germline lookup yields CDR1 LNHDA and CDR2 SQIVND (reference sequence). The CDR3 region is CASSIDWITGLVGTEAFF. CDR3 DNA: TGTGCCAGTAGTATAGATTGGATAACAGGGCTGGTCGGCACTGAAGCTTTCTTT.

The gene calls are TRBV6-1 and TRBJ1-2, with D maybe TRBD1 (6 bases). V dropped 4 bases and J dropped 0 bases, with 21 bases sitting between them. This CDR3 spans 18 amino acids. Looked up from germline, CDR1 is MNHNS and CDR2 is SASEGT. CDR3 DNA: TGTGCCAGCAGTGTGAGAGGGAGGGCAGGGGAAGCTAACTATGGCTACACCTTC. Translated: CASSVRGRAGEANYGYTF.

The chain recombines TRBV7-8 with TRBJ2-7; D perhaps matches TRBD1 (6 bases). The CDR3 is made up of 13 amino acids. From germline, CDR1 is SGHVS and CDR2 FQNEAQ. V was trimmed by 5 bases and J by 5 bases, leaving 13 bases between them. CDR3 sequence reads: CASSPYRAHEQYF. The CDR3 DNA reads as TGTGCCAGCAGCCCTTACAGGGCCCACGAGCAGTACTTC.

This chain joins TRBV19 and TRBJ1-5, with D perhaps TRBD1 (5 bases). V dropped 6 bases and J dropped 1 base, with 16 bases sitting between them. The CDR3 has 16 residues. CDR1 is LNHDA, CDR2 SQIVND, per germline (reference sequence). CDR3 loop: CASSPSSGRSNQPQHF. The CDR3 DNA follows: TGTGCCAGTAGCCCTTCCTCGGGGCGGAGCAATCAGCCCCAGCATTTT.

The V call is TRBV5-4, the J call TRBJ1-2, with D possibly matching TRBD1 (6 bases). Germline V gene lookup returns CDR1 SGHNT and CDR2 YYREEE (reference sequence). This CDR3 has 14 amino acids. Trimming took off 1 base at V and 4 bases at J, with 11 bases between the two ends. The CDR3 DNA is TGTGCCAGCAGCTTGAGCCAAGGGGGCTATGGCTACACCTTC. It codes for CASSLSQGGYGYTF. Looking up the rest from reference TRBV5-4 and TRBJ1-2 gives the full variable domain: ETGVTQSPTHLIKTRGQQVTLRCSSQSGHNTVSWYQQALGQGPQFIFQYYREEENGRGNFPPRFSGLQFPNYSSELNVNALELDDSALYLCASSLSQGGYGYTFGSGTRLTVV.

This sequence joins TRBV10-1 and TRBJ1-1; 8 bases agree with TRBD1. Germline V CDR1 and CDR2: WNHNN, SYGVQD (reference sequence). The junction had 4 bases not matched to a gene; V was cut back by 6 bases and J by 1 base. There are 14 residues in the CDR3. The CDR3 nucleotides read TGCGCCAGCAGCGAGACAGGGGAGAACACTGAAGCTTTCTTT. This translates into CASSETGENTEAFF.

This rearrangement joins TRBV5-1 to TRBJ2-1; weak D call: TRBD2 (5 bases). The CDR3 covers 15 residues. V was trimmed by 4 bases and J by 4 bases, leaving 15 bases between them. Germline loops: CDR1 SGHRS, CDR2 YFSETQ. CDR3 bases: TGCGCCAGCAGCGGGCCGGCGGGCACATACAATGAGCAGTTCTTC. This translates into CASSGPAGTYNEQFF.

The chain is built from TRBV7-6 and TRBJ2-7; D is perhaps TRBD1 (6 bases). V dropped 4 bases and J dropped 5 bases, with 18 bases sitting between them. Germline assignment: CDR1 SGHVS and CDR2 FNYEAQ. The CDR3 spans 15 residues. CDR3 in amino acids: CASSSTQGLLDEQYF. The CDR3 coding sequence is TGTGCCAGCAGCTCGACACAGGGCCTTTTAGACGAGCAGTACTTC.

This chain uses TRBV6-5 with TRBJ1-4, with 11 positions matching TRBD1. In germline, CDR1 is MNHEY, CDR2 SVGAGI. The CDR3 is 15 amino acids. The trim removed 0 bases at V and 10 bases at J, leaving 4 bases unmatched. The CDR3 here is CASSYSGTGGAKLFF. The CDR3 DNA follows: TGTGCCAGCAGTTACTCTGGGACAGGGGGAGCAAAACTGTTTTTT.

The J gene is TRBJ1-2, the V gene TRBV30; D might be TRBD1 (6 bases). The germline V gene has CDR1 GTSNPN and CDR2 SVGIG (reference sequence). V lost 0 bases to trimming and J lost 4 bases, with 15 bases between them. CDR3 size: 15 residues. The CDR3: CAWSVRGGNFYGYTF. The CDR3 nucleotides are TGTGCCTGGAGTGTACGAGGGGGTAACTTCTATGGCTACACCTTC. Supplemented by reference TRBV30 and TRBJ1-2, the full variable domain reads SQTIHQWPATLVQPVGSPLSLECTVEGTSNPNLYWYRQAAGRGLQLLFYSVGIGQISSEVPQNLSASRPQDRQFILSSKKLLLSDSGFYLCAWSVRGGNFYGYTFGSGTRLTVV.

V is TRBV7-8 and J is TRBJ1-5, with D possibly matching TRBD1 (6 bases). CDR1 is SGHVS, CDR2 FQNEAQ, per germline. This CDR3 has 18 residues. V lost 7 bases, J lost 5 bases, and 27 bases lay in between. The CDR3 region is CASTLQSLRQGRYQPQHF. DNA of the CDR3: TGTGCCAGCACCCTACAGAGCTTAAGGCAGGGGAGGTATCAGCCCCAGCATTTT.

The chain links TRBV25-1 to TRBJ2-1, with 7 bases identical to TRBD2. CDR1 and CDR2 (germline): MGHDK, SYGVNS. V lost 1 base and J lost 7; bases outside the gene matches: 7. This CDR3 has 15 amino acids. The CDR3 coding sequence is TGTGCCAGCAGTGAATCCGGTAGCGGGTTGAATGAGCAGTTCTTC. Translation: CASSESGSGLNEQFF.

The chain joins TRBV4-2 to TRBJ1-1, with TRBD1 matching 8 bases. Germline CDR1 and CDR2: LGHNA and YNFKEQ. Germline trimming cut 4 bases from V and 5 bases from J; bases unmatched to any gene: 0. This CDR3 is 12 amino acids long. CDR3 DNA: TGTGCCAGCAGCCGACAGGGGACTGAAGCTTTCTTT. Its translation is CASSRQGTEAFF.

This chain joins TRBV5-1 and TRBJ1-4; 8 bases fit TRBD1. The CDR3 has 15 amino acids. Trimming at V came to 4 bases and at J to 6 bases, leaving 8 bases not matched to a gene. Germline assignment: CDR1 SGHRS and CDR2 YFSETQ. The CDR3 is CASSDPGGGHEKLFF. CDR3 coding DNA: TGCGCCAGCAGCGACCCAGGGGGCGGACATGAAAAACTGTTTTTT.

This chain uses TRBV12-3 or TRBV12-4 with TRBJ2-7, with D tentatively TRBD2 (5 bases). V was cut by 5 bases and J by 5 bases, with 10 bases left in between. The CDR3 loop spans 12 amino acids. The CDR3 region is CASSGLSDEQYF. CDR3 sequence (DNA): TGTGCCAGCAGTGGACTTTCGGACGAGCAGTACTTC.

This clone was recorded once. The rearrangement joins TRBV4-1 to TRBJ2-7; unclear D gene. The V and J ends lost 0 bases and 2 bases respectively, with 8 bases between them. The CDR3 sequence is 14 residues long. Germline lookup yields CDR1 MGHRA and CDR2 YSYEKL. The CDR3 loop is CASSQDLGTYEQYF. The CDR3 DNA sequence: TGCGCCAGCAGCCAAGATCTGGGGACCTACGAGCAGTACTTC.

For the CDR3, the DNA is TGTGCCAGCGTCGATTCGGGGTACACCGGGGAGCTGTTTTTT. This encodes CASVDSGYTGELFF. The chain carries TRBV7-7 and TRBJ2-2, with a tentative D call TRBD2 (5 bases). V lost 8 bases and J lost 3, with 13 bases in between. Germline CDR1 is SSHAT and CDR2 is FNYEAQ (reference sequence). The CDR3 sequence is 14 residues long.

The V gene is TRBV7-6, the J gene TRBJ1-3; D uncertain. The V end was cut by 2 bases, the J end by 0 bases, with 5 bases between. The CDR3 covers 14 residues. Germline V CDR1 and CDR2: SGHVS, FNYEAQ. The CDR3 loop reads CASSLSPSGNTIYF. CDR3 nucleotide sequence: TGTGCCAGCAGCTTATCCCCCTCTGGAAACACCATATATTTT.

This clone occurred once. At one of its ends the junction is not consistent with the germline gene, which may arise from a read error. This chain connects TRBV2 to TRBJ1-6; D unresolved. The CDR3 has 13 amino acids. The germline V gene encodes CDR1 SNHLY and CDR2 FYNNEI. CDR3 region: CASCDRLLAPLHF. The CDR3 coding sequence is TGTGCCAGCTGTGACCGCTTGTTGGCCCCCCTCCACTTT.

The chain has TRBV14 and TRBJ2-1, with D uncertain. Germline assignment: CDR1 SGHDN and CDR2 FVKESK. This CDR3 region has 15 residues. V lost 0 bases and J lost 6, with 12 bases in between. This chain's CDR3 is CASSQDPRRFNEQFF. In DNA, the CDR3 is TGTGCCAGCAGCCAAGATCCTCGGAGATTCAATGAGCAGTTCTTC.

In its sample, this clone was seen once. The gene calls are TRBV5-1 and TRBJ1-2, with D perhaps TRBD1 (6 bases). V was cut by 4 bases and J by 4 bases, with 14 bases left in between. This CDR3 is built from 14 residues. Looked up from germline, CDR1 is SGHRS and CDR2 is YFSETQ. CDR3: CASSRSTGGYGYTF. CDR3 coding DNA: TGCGCCAGCAGCCGCTCGACAGGAGGCTATGGCTACACCTTC.

V gene TRBV24-1 combines with J gene TRBJ1-5; perhaps TRBD1 as D (6 bases). The CDR3 is 16 amino acids. The ends were cut back, 4 bases at V and 2 bases at J, with 14 bases in the middle. Germline assignment: CDR1 KGHDR and CDR2 SFDVKD. This CDR3 reads CATSDRTAPGNQPQHF. The CDR3 DNA reads as TGTGCCACCAGTGACCGGACAGCCCCGGGCAATCAGCCCCAGCATTTT.

The V call is TRBV27, the J call TRBJ1-5, with D perhaps matching TRBD1 (5 bases). V lost 2 bases to trimming and J lost 4 bases, with 12 bases between them. The CDR3 is made up of 15 amino acids. CDR1 and CDR2 from the germline V gene are MNHEY and SMNVEV (reference sequence). Here the CDR3 DNA reads TGTGCCAGCAGTTTACAGAAAGGGGCAAATCAGCCCCAGCATTTT. Translated: CASSLQKGANQPQHF.

J is TRBJ1-1 and V is TRBV7-8, with a tentative D call TRBD1 (6 bases). The CDR3 extends over 16 amino acids. The ends were cut back, 2 bases at V and 0 bases at J, with 13 bases in the middle. Germline lookup yields CDR1 SGHVS and CDR2 FQNEAQ. CDR3: CASSLWQGSMNTEAFF. In nucleotides, the CDR3 is TGTGCCAGCAGCTTATGGCAGGGGTCTATGAACACTGAAGCTTTCTTT. Looking up the rest from reference TRBV7-8 and TRBJ1-1 gives the full variable domain: GAGVSQSPRYKVAKRGQDVALRCDPISGHVSLFWYQQALGQGPEFLTYFQNEAQLDKSGLPSDRFFAERPEGSVSTLKIQRTQQEDSAVYLCASSLWQGSMNTEAFFGQGTRLTVV.

The V and J genes are TRBV19 and TRBJ1-1; 9 nucleotides align to TRBD1. The CDR3 covers 14 residues. Trimming removed 5 bases from V and 3 bases from J; junction bases left unmatched: 4. The germline V gene has CDR1 LNHDA and CDR2 SQIVND (reference sequence). This CDR3 is CASSSWTGDTEAFF. The DNA for the CDR3 is TGTGCCAGTAGTTCCTGGACAGGGGACACTGAAGCTTTCTTT.

V gene TRBV5-1 combines with J gene TRBJ1-4; the match to TRBD1 covers 7 bases. J was trimmed by 8 bases and V by 4 bases; bases with no gene match: 11. This CDR3 contains 15 residues. Germline assignment: CDR1 SGHRS and CDR2 YFSETQ. CDR3 region: CASSETTGRGEKLFF. CDR3 bases: TGCGCCAGCAGCGAAACGACAGGGCGAGGGGAAAAACTGTTTTTT.

CDR3 protein: CASSPLGGVSYTEAFF. CDR3 coding DNA: TGTGCCAGCAGCCCCCTCGGGGGCGTATCGTATACTGAAGCTTTCTTT. The chain uses TRBV7-9 and TRBJ1-1; tentatively, D is TRBD1 (6 bases). Germline V gene sequence: CDR1 SEHNR, CDR2 FQNEAQ (reference sequence). The CDR3 spans 16 residues. Between the trimmed V and J ends, which lost 5 bases and 5 bases, there was a span of 21 bases.